These 9 T cell receptor beta chains were all obtained from the same sample, sequenced in a study of T-cell reconstitution after alpha-beta-depleted transplantation in children. The library targeted TCRbeta and was prepared with unique molecular identifiers. From the PCR reads, TCRdb called clonotypes with MiXCR, one entry per CDR3 protein. The sample lists 250,000 to 400,000 distinct CDR3 sequences; 23% were seen once. Sequenced material: PBMCs, mostly from graft donor cells, taken 180 days after TCRalphabeta/CD19-depleted stem cell transplant. The receptor set was obtained from a male patient younger than 18 who had a stem cell transplant for acute lymphoblastic leukemia, so the T cells may come from the graft donor.

This clonotype came up a few times. The J gene is TRBJ2-7, the V gene TRBV7-2; 7 bases agree with TRBD1. Germline V gene sequence: CDR1 SGHTA, CDR2 FQGNSA. The CDR3 extends over 12 amino acids. J gave up 11 bases and V 3 bases, and 7 bases lay outside the gene matches. This CDR3 reads CASSFGQERKYF. The DNA of the CDR3 is TGTGCCAGCAGCTTCGGACAGGAGAGGAAGTACTTC.

This CDR3 reads CSAAGPSSGNTIYF. The CDR3 nucleotides are TGCAGTGCGGCAGGTCCCAGCTCTGGAAACACCATATATTTT. This sequence joins TRBV20-1 and TRBJ1-3; D remains ambiguous. The CDR3 is 14 amino acids. Trimming took 6 bases from V and 0 from J, leaving 12 bases between them. The V gene's germline CDR1 is DFQATT and CDR2 SNEGSKA (reference sequence).

V usage is TRBV5-1 and J usage is TRBJ2-3, with D tentatively TRBD1 or TRBD2 (5 bases each). Per germline, CDR1 SGHRS and CDR2 YFSETQ. V was pared by 6 bases and J by 6 bases, with 14 bases between. CDR3 length equals 13 residues. The chain's CDR3 is CASTGTISDTQYF. CDR3 coding DNA: TGCGCCAGCACCGGGACGATCTCGGATACGCAGTATTTT.

This chain uses TRBV6-2 or TRBV6-3 with TRBJ2-7; D unclear. The CDR3 spans 13 residues. Germline-derived CDR1 and CDR2 are MNHEY and SVGEGT. Trimming took 1 base from V and 4 from J, leaving 8 bases between them. CDR3 sequence: CASSYYWAYEQYF. CDR3 nucleotide sequence: TGTGCCAGCAGTTACTATTGGGCATACGAGCAGTACTTC.

This clonotype appeared a few times. V gene TRBV20-1 combines with J gene TRBJ2-4; maybe TRBD1 (6 bases). The CDR3 extends over 16 amino acids. In germline, CDR1 is DFQATT, CDR2 SNEGSKA (reference sequence). V was cut by 0 bases and J by 1 base, with 13 bases left in between. CDR3 region: CSARDPLQGAKNIQYF. As DNA, the CDR3 is TGCAGTGCTAGAGACCCGCTCCAGGGGGCCAAAAACATTCAGTACTTC.

This clonotype was seen more than once but under ten times. The chain uses TRBV12-3 or TRBV12-4 and TRBJ1-1, with unresolved D. The CDR3 has 12 residues. Trimming pared 7 bases from V and 0 bases from J, leaving 6 bases between. CDR3 protein: CASTTLNTEAFF. Here the CDR3 DNA reads TGTGCCAGCACCACCTTGAACACTGAAGCTTTCTTT.

The chain uses TRBV27 and TRBJ1-6, with D perhaps matching TRBD1 (5 bases). The CDR3 contains 12 residues. Germline CDR1 reads MNHEY; CDR2 reads SMNVEV (reference sequence). Trimming shortened V by 6 bases and J by 13 bases, and 13 bases separated the two germline ends. Here the CDR3 reads CASRGSGFPLHF. The CDR3 DNA sequence: TGTGCCAGCAGGGGGTCAGGGTTCCCCCTCCACTTT.

A few counts support this clonotype. The chain couples TRBV29-1 to TRBJ1-2; D gene uncertain. Between the trimmed V and J ends, which lost 0 bases and 2 bases, there was a span of 7 bases. Germline V lookup: CDR1 SQVTM, CDR2 ANQGSEA. The CDR3 is 13 amino acids. The CDR3 loop is CSVEESGNYGYTF. The CDR3 DNA is TGCAGCGTTGAAGAATCGGGAAACTATGGCTACACCTTC.

This clonotype was counted between two and nine times. The chain joins TRBV6-5 to TRBJ2-7; maybe TRBD1 (6 bases). This CDR3 comprises 16 residues. Trimming pared 2 bases from V and 3 bases from J, leaving 17 bases between. Germline CDR1 reads MNHEY; CDR2 reads SVGAGI. CDR3 nucleotide sequence: TGTGCCAGCAGTTACGGGCCCTTGGACAGACGCTACGAGCAGTACTTC. This encodes CASSYGPLDRRYEQYF.